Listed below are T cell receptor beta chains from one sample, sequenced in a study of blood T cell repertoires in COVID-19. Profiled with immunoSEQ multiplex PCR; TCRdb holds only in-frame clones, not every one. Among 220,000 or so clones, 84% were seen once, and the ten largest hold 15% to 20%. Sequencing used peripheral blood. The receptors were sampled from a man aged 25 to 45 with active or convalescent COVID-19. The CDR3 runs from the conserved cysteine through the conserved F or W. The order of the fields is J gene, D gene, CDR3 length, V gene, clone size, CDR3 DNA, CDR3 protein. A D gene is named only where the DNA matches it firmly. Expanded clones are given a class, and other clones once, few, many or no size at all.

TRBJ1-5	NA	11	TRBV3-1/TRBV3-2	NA	TGTGCCAGCAGCCCTAATCAGCCCCAGCATTTT	CASSPNQPQHF
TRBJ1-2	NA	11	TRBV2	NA	TGTGCCAGCAGCGGCCAGGGGGGCTACACCTTC	CASSGQGGYTF
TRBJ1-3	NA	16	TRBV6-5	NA	TGTGCCAGCAGTTACGGTTCTGGGGGACAAGGAAACACCATATATTTT	CASSYGSGGQGNTIYF
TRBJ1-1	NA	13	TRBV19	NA	TGTGCCAGTAGTTTAAGTGTAAGCGCTGAAGCTTTCTTT	CASSLSVSAEAFF
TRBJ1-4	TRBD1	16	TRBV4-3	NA	TGCGCCAGCAGCCACGACTCAGGGGGCACTAATGAAAAACTGTTTTTT	CASSHDSGGTNEKLFF
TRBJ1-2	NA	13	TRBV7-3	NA	TGTGCCAGCAGCTTAACGGCAAACTATGGCTACACCTTC	CASSLTANYGYTF
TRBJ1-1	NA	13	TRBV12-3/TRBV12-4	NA	TGTGCCAGCTCACTAAGGGAGGGAGCTGAAGCTTTCTTT	CASSLREGAEAFF
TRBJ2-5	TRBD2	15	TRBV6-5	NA	TGTGCCAGCAGTTTACTAGCGGGGGGGAGGGAGACCCAGTACTTC	CASSLLAGGRETQYF
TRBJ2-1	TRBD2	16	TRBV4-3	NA	TGCGCCAGCAGCCAAGATTCGCGGGGGGGTGGCAATGAGCAGTTCTTC	CASSQDSRGGGNEQFF
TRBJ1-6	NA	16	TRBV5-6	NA	TGTGCCAGCACCTCTTGGAGGGCCGACGTGAATTCACCCCTCCACTTT	CASTSWRADVNSPLHF
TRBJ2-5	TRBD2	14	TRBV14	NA	TGTGCCAGCAGCCCGCTAGCGGGGGGCGAGACCCAGTACTTC	CASSPLAGGETQYF
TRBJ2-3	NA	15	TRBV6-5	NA	TGTGCCAGCAGTCGCCGCCCCTTCCAGGGAGATACGCAGTATTTT	CASSRRPFQGDTQYF
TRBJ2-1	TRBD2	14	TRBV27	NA	TGTGCCAGCAGTGCCCTACTAGCGGGGGATGACCAGTTCTTC	CASSALLAGDDQFF
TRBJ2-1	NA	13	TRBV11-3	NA	TGTGCCAGCAGCCTAGGATTCGGTAATGAGCAGTTCTTC	CASSLGFGNEQFF
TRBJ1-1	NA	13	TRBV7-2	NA	TGTGCCAGCAGCTTAAGAGAATACACTGAAGCTTTCTTT	CASSLREYTEAFF
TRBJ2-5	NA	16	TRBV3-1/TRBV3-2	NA	TGTGCCAGCAGCCAAGTATTGGGGGCGCGGTGGGAGACCCAGTACTTC	CASSQVLGARWETQYF
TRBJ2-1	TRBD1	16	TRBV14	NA	TGTGCCAGCAGCCAAGATGGGACAGGGAGGGCCAATGAGCAGTTCTTC	CASSQDGTGRANEQFF
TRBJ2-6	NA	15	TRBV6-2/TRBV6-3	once	TGTGCCAGCAGTCCCCAACACTCTGGGGCCAACGTCCTGACTTTC	CASSPQHSGANVLTF
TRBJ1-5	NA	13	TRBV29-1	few	TGCAGCGTCCGGGACAACTACAATCAGCCCCAGCATTTT	CSVRDNYNQPQHF
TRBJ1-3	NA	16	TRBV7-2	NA	TGTGCCAGCAGCTTAGTAGCTCAGACCAACGGAAACACCATATATTTT	CASSLVAQTNGNTIYF
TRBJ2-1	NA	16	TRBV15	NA	TGTGCCACCAGGCTGGGGGGGGCGATCTCCTACAATGAGCAGTTCTTC	CATRLGGAISYNEQFF
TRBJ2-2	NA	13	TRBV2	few	TGTGCCAGCAGTGGGATTGAGGCCGGGGAGCTGTTTTTT	CASSGIEAGELFF
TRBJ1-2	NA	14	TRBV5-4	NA	TGTGCCAGCAGCTTGGGGACGGACTCGGGTGGCTACACCTTC	CASSLGTDSGGYTF
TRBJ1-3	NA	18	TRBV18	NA	TGTGCCAGCTCACCGTGGAATCCTACTACAACCTCTGGAAACACCATATATTTT	CASSPWNPTTTSGNTIYF
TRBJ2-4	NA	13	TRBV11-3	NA	TGTGCCAGCAGCTTAGGGGAGAAAAACATTCAGTACTTC	CASSLGEKNIQYF
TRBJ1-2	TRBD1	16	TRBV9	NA	TGTGCCAGCAGCGTAGACCCGACAGGGAAATCGAGCGGCTACACCTTC	CASSVDPTGKSSGYTF
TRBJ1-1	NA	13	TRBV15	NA	TGTGCCACCGGAGTTGAGCCGCACACTGAAGCTTTCTTT	CATGVEPHTEAFF
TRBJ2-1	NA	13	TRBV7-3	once	TGTGCCAGCAGCTTAACAGCTGCCAATGAGCAGTTCTTC	CASSLTAANEQFF
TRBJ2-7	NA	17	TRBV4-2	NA	TGTGCCAGCAGCCAAAGAGTACAGACTGACTATTCCTACGAGCAGTACTTC	CASSQRVQTDYSYEQYF
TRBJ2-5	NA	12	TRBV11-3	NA	TGTGCCAGCAGCACCCTGACTGGGACCCAGTACTTC	CASSTLTGTQYF
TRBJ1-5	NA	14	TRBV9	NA	TGTGCCAGCAGCGCCGCAGGGTTCGGCCAGCCCCAGCATTTT	CASSAAGFGQPQHF
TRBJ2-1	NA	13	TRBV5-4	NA	TGTGCCAGCAGCTTGAAAACTGTTCACGAGCAGTTCTTC	CASSLKTVHEQFF
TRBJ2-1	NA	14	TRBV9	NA	TGTGCCAGCACCCGGGGTCAATCCTACAATGAGCAGTTCTTC	CASTRGQSYNEQFF
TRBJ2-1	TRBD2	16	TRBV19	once	TGTGCCAGTAGTATAGGCGGGGCGGGAGGGCCTCATGAGCAGTTCTTC	CASSIGGAGGPHEQFF
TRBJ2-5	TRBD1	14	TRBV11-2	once	TGTGCCAGCAGCTTAGAAGGGACAGGGGAGACCCAGTACTTC	CASSLEGTGETQYF
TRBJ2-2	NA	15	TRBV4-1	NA	TGCGCCAGCAGCCAAGTGGGGCGGAACACCGGGGAGCTGTTTTTT	CASSQVGRNTGELFF
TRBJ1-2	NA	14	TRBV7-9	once	TGTGCCAGCACCGACTCGGAGGGCCTGAATGGCTACACCTTC	CASTDSEGLNGYTF
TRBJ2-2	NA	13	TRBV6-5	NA	TGTGCCAGCAGTTCCGGGAACACCGGGGAGCTGTTTTTT	CASSSGNTGELFF
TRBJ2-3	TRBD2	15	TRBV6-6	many	TGTGCCAGCAGCAGCGGGGATGTTAACACAGATACGCAGTATTTT	CASSSGDVNTDTQYF
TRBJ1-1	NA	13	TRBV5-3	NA	TGTGCCAGAAGCTTGCAAAGGGGCACTGAAGCTTTCTTT	CARSLQRGTEAFF
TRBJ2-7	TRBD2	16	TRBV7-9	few	TGTGCCAGCAGCGACCGACTAGCGGGGGGGTCCTACGAGCAGTACTTC	CASSDRLAGGSYEQYF
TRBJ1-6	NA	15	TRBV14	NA	TGTGCCAGCAGCCCCACCCGGGTACTTAATTCACCCCTCCACTTT	CASSPTRVLNSPLHF
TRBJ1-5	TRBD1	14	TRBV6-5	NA	TGTGCCAGCAGCCGCCAGGGGGGAAGTCAGCCCCAGCATTTT	CASSRQGGSQPQHF
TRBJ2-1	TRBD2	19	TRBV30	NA	TGTGCCTGGAGTCCCGGGCTAGCGGGGGGGCCAGAGAGATTAAATGAGCAGTTCTTC	CAWSPGLAGGPERLNEQFF
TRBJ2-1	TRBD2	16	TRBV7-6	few	TGTGCCAGCAGCCTAGTAGCGGGATACACTTACAATGAGCAGTTCTTC	CASSLVAGYTYNEQFF
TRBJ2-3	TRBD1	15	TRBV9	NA	TGTGCCAGCACCCCCGGGACAGGGTTGACAGATACGCAGTATTTT	CASTPGTGLTDTQYF
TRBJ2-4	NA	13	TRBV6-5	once	TGTGCCATTAAGACTGGGGCCAAAAACATTCAGTACTTC	CAIKTGAKNIQYF
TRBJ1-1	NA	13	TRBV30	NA	TGTGCCTGGAGTGTTTGGGCAAGGACTGAAGCTTTCTTT	CAWSVWARTEAFF
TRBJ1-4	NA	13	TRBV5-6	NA	TGTGCCAGCAGCTCAGGACTGGGAGAAAAACTGTTTTTT	CASSSGLGEKLFF
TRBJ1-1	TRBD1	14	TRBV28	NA	TGTGCCAGCAGTTCCCCGGCGGGACAGTATGAAGCTTTCTTT	CASSSPAGQYEAFF
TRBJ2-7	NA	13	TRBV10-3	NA	TGTGCCACTGAGGACAGACTTACCTACGAGCAGTACTTC	CATEDRLTYEQYF
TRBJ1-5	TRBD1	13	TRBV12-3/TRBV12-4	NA	TGTGCCAGCAGTTACGACAGGGTGCAGCCCCAGCATTTT	CASSYDRVQPQHF
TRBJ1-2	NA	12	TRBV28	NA	TGTGCCAGCGGGCGGGAGATCTATGGCTACACCTTC	CASGREIYGYTF
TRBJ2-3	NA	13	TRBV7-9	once	TGTGCCAGCAGCTTAGACGCGCGGGATACGCAGTATTTT	CASSLDARDTQYF
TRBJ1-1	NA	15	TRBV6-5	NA	TGTGCCAGCAGCAGGACAGACCTCGAGAACACTGAAGCTTTCTTT	CASSRTDLENTEAFF
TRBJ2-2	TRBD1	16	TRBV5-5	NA	TGTGCCAGCAGTCCCGGACAGGGGTTAGGCACCGGGGAGCTGTTTTTT	CASSPGQGLGTGELFF